Detailed here is one T cell receptor beta chain. V lost 4 bases and J lost 3, with 16 bases in between. CDR3 length equals 15 residues. Germline lookup yields CDR1 MNHEY and CDR2 SMNVEV (reference sequence). Libraries were prepared by immunoSEQ multiplex PCR; TCRdb keeps only in-frame clonotypes and omits some of them. Found here are 59,000 or so clones, just over 90% of them singletons; the top ten hold roughly 21%. This sample is drawn from a study of T cells in localized non-small cell lung cancer. The V and J genes are TRBV27 and TRBJ2-7; the D gene is possibly TRBD2 (6 bases). The source of this sequence is a man between 40 and 69 years old with stage I lung adenocarcinoma. The input for sequencing was peripheral blood, taken before any cancer treatment. The CDR3, as DNA: TGTGCCAGCAGTTCCACCTTGGGGACTGGCTACGAGCAGTACTTC. Translating gives CASSSTLGTGYEQYF.